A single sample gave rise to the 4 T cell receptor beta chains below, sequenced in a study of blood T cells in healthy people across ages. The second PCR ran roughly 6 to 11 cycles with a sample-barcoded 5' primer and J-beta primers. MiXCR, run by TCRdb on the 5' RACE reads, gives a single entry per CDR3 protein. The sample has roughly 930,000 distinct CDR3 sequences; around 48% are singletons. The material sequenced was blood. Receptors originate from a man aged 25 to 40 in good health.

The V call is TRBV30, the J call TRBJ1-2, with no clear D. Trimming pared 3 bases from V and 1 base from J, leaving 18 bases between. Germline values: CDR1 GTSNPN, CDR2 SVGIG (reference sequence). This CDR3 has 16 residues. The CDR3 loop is CAWSRGGGNYNYGYTF. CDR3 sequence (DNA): TGTGCCTGGAGCCGAGGCGGAGGGAACTATAACTATGGCTACACCTTC.

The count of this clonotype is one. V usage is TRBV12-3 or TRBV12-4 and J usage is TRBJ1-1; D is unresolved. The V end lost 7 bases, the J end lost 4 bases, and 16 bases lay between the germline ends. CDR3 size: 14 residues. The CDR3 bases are TGTGCCAGCACCACAATAAGAGCGGGCACTGAAGCTTTCTTT. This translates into CASTTIRAGTEAFF.

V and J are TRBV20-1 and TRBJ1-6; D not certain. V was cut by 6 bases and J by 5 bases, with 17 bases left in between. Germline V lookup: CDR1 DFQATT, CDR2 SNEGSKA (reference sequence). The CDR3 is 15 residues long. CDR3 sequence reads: CSAAWLADNNSPLHF. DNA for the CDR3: TGCAGTGCCGCCTGGCTGGCGGATAATAATTCACCCCTCCACTTT.

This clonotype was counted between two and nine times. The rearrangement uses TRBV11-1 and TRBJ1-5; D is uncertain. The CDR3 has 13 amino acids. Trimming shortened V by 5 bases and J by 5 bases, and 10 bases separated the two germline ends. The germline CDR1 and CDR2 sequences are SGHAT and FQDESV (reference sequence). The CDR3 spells CASSRAGHQPQHF. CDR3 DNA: TGTGCCAGCAGCCGAGCGGGTCATCAGCCCCAGCATTTT.